The present TCR beta chain was sequenced within a study of T cell responses to AZD1222 COVID-19 vaccine. Regarding the study as a whole: Spike regions recognized by vaccine-associated CD4 TCRs spanned the protein, led by 160-218 and 743-854.

This clone showed up many times. Its matching antigen is unknown. The table came from immunoSEQ multiplex PCR; TCRdb's copy has only in-frame clones and leaves some out. The sample yields some 150,000 clones, 88% seen once. CDR3 length: 13 amino acids. Trimming took 5 bases from V and 6 from J, leaving 13 bases between them. Germline lookup yields CDR1 MNHEY and CDR2 SVGAGI. The rearrangement links TRBV6-5 to TRBJ1-1, with a possible D match to TRBD1 (5 bases). The sequence derives from an adult in good health. Sequenced here: peripheral blood, sampled on day 0 of AZD1222 vaccination. CDR3 amino acids: CASSMGGFAEAFF. As DNA, the CDR3 is TGTGCCAGCAGTATGGGGGGTTTTGCTGAAGCTTTCTTT.